The 21 T cell receptor beta chains below all came from one sample that was sequenced in a study of T cell responses to AZD1222 COVID-19 vaccine. Only in-frame clones appear in the TCRdb table, and some are missing; sequencing was by immunoSEQ multiplex PCR. The sample holds nearly 110,000 clones; around 90% are singletons and the top ten take around 4.3%. Material: peripheral blood, obtained on day 0 of AZD1222 vaccination. The source is an adult in good health.

The rearrangement uses TRBV28 and TRBJ1-6; D may be TRBD1 (6 bases). The CDR3 covers 14 residues. CDR1 and CDR2 (germline): MDHEN, SYDVKM. Trimming cost V 4 bases and J 7 bases, with 11 bases left between them. The CDR3: CASSWTAMNSPLHF. CDR3 in DNA: TGTGCCAGCAGTTGGACAGCAATGAATTCACCCCTCCACTTT.

This chain connects TRBV6-4 to TRBJ1-5, with D tentatively TRBD1 (5 bases). Trimming removed 4 bases at V and 7 bases at J, with 11 bases between. Germline CDR1 is MRHNA and CDR2 is SNTAGT. The CDR3 is 13 residues long. The CDR3 DNA sequence: TGTGCCAGCAGTGCATCAGGGACCCAGCCCCAGCATTTT. Its translation: CASSASGTQPQHF.

This chain uses TRBV4-3 with TRBJ1-1; 7 bases are shared with TRBD1. Per the germline V gene, CDR1 is LGHNA and CDR2 is YSLEER. With 4 bases clipped from V and 4 bases from J, the junction kept 3 bases outside the gene matches. The CDR3 has 13 amino acids. CDR3 residues: CASSPQGVTEAFF. The CDR3 nucleotides are TGCGCCAGCAGCCCGCAGGGGGTCACTGAAGCTTTCTTT.

This rearrangement joins TRBV24-1 to TRBJ1-4; D is ambiguous. Trimming cost V 1 base and J 12 bases, with 14 bases left between them. The length of the CDR3 is 14 residues. Germline V lookup: CDR1 KGHDR, CDR2 SFDVKD. CDR3 region: CATSDFVDRVELFF. CDR3 nucleotide sequence: TGTGCCACCAGTGATTTTGTAGATAGGGTAGAACTGTTTTTT.

The chain uses TRBV5-6 and TRBJ1-6; TRBD1 matches 7 bases. V lost 4 bases, J lost 12 bases, and 10 bases stayed unmatched. The CDR3 is 14 amino acids. Per the germline V gene, CDR1 is SGHDT and CDR2 is YYEEEE. The CDR3 protein is CASSQRGQVLPLHF. The CDR3 region has the DNA TGTGCCAGCAGCCAACGAGGACAGGTACTACCCCTCCACTTT.

This chain joins TRBV5-1 and TRBJ1-2; D not resolved. The CDR3 runs to 14 residues. Germline V CDR1 and CDR2: SGHRS, YFSETQ. Trimming shortened V by 1 base and J by 3 bases, and 10 bases separated the two germline ends. The chain's CDR3 is CASSLYGSDYGYTF. The CDR3 coding sequence is TGCGCCAGCAGCTTGTATGGGTCCGACTATGGCTACACCTTC. Combining the CDR3 with reference TRBV5-1 and TRBJ1-2 gives the whole variable domain KAGVTQTPRYLIKTRGQQVTLSCSPISGHRSVSWYQQTPGQGLQFLFEYFSETQRNKGNFPGRFSGRQFSNSRSEMNVSTLELGDSALYLCASSLYGSDYGYTFGSGTRLTVV.

The chain joins TRBV6-5 to TRBJ2-7, with D possibly TRBD1 on 6 matching bases. Trimming cost V 7 bases and J 7 bases, with 20 bases left between them. The CDR3 spans 14 residues. Per the germline V gene, CDR1 is MNHEY and CDR2 is SVGAGI. The CDR3 sequence: CASTDLPGQGEQYF. The CDR3 DNA is TGTGCCAGCACCGACCTCCCAGGGCAGGGGGAGCAGTACTTC.

The genes are TRBV7-3 and TRBJ1-6, with D maybe TRBD1 (5 bases). V shed 4 bases and J shed 7 bases, with 14 bases lying between them. This CDR3 is built from 15 residues. Germline CDR1 and CDR2: SGHTA and FQGTGA. CDR3 sequence (DNA): TGTGCCAGCAGCTCTGAAACGGGGCCCAATTCACCCCTCCACTTT. This sequence encodes CASSSETGPNSPLHF.

The V and J genes are TRBV3-1 (or the pseudogene TRBV3-2) and TRBJ1-2; unclear D gene. Between the trimmed V and J ends, which lost 1 base and 6 bases, there was a span of 6 bases. This CDR3 has 12 residues. The germline V gene encodes CDR1 LGHDT and CDR2 YNNKEL (reference sequence). The CDR3 loop is CASSQGRDGYTF. The CDR3 DNA follows: TGTGCCAGCAGCCAAGGCCGTGATGGCTACACCTTC.

The sample holds a few counts of this clone. The chain recombines TRBV28 with TRBJ1-1; 7 bases line up with TRBD1. Trimming at V came to 3 bases and at J to 5 bases, leaving 6 bases not matched to a gene. From germline, CDR1 is MDHEN and CDR2 SYDVKM. The CDR3 is 14 residues long. The CDR3 sequence is CASSLRGLWTEAFF. The CDR3 DNA reads as TGTGCCAGCAGTTTGAGGGGGCTGTGGACTGAAGCTTTCTTT.

V gene TRBV4-3 combines with J gene TRBJ1-1; tentatively, D is TRBD1 (5 bases). CDR3 length: 15 residues. Deletions cut 5 bases from V and 6 bases from J, with 19 bases between. The germline V gene has CDR1 LGHNA and CDR2 YSLEER. In DNA form, the CDR3 reads TGCGCCAGCAGCTCGATGGGGGTTCTAGGGTCTGAAGCTTTCTTT. As protein: CASSSMGVLGSEAFF.

The chain couples TRBV5-4 to TRBJ2-2, with D possibly being TRBD1 or TRBD2 (6 bases each). V was shortened by 0 bases and J by 3 bases, with 12 bases between the two germline ends. This CDR3 comprises 16 residues. CDR1 SGHNT and CDR2 YYREEE come from the germline V gene (reference sequence). The chain's CDR3 is CASSLGGGQYTGELFF. CDR3 DNA: TGTGCCAGCAGCTTGGGTGGGGGGCAGTACACCGGGGAGCTGTTTTTT.

V usage is TRBV27 and J usage is TRBJ2-7; D uncertain. The CDR3 is 13 residues long. The V gene's germline CDR1 is MNHEY and CDR2 SMNVEV (reference sequence). Between the trimmed V and J ends, which lost 7 bases and 2 bases, there was a span of 12 bases. This chain's CDR3 is CASTVSPAYEQYF. For the CDR3, the DNA is TGTGCCAGCACCGTTTCTCCAGCCTACGAGCAGTACTTC.

V is TRBV28 and J is TRBJ2-5; 10 nucleotides match TRBD2. CDR3 length: 14 amino acids. The V segment lost 5 bases and the J segment 9 bases; nucleotides outside the gene matches: 9. Germline V CDR1 and CDR2: MDHEN, SYDVKM. The DNA for the CDR3 is TGTGCCAGCAGTCTAGGCCTCGGACTAGCGGCCCAGTACTTC. Translated: CASSLGLGLAAQYF.

CDR3 sequence reads: CASSAPREGTEAFF. As DNA, the CDR3 is TGTGCCAGCAGCGCTCCACGGGAGGGCACTGAAGCTTTCTTT. The V and J genes are TRBV9 and TRBJ1-1; D gene ambiguous. The CDR3 consists of 14 residues. Germline CDR1 reads SGDLS; CDR2 reads YYNGEE. The germline V and J ends were trimmed by 3 bases and 4 bases, with 13 bases remaining between them.

The chain links TRBV3-1 (or the pseudogene TRBV3-2) to TRBJ2-4, with 16 nucleotides matching TRBD2. This CDR3 has 18 residues. Trimming took 4 bases from V and 4 from J; bases not matched to a gene: 7. The germline CDR1 and CDR2 sequences are LGHDT and YNNKEL (reference sequence). The chain's CDR3 is CASSPGGLAGGGKNIQYF. The DNA of the CDR3 is TGTGCCAGCAGCCCCGGGGGACTAGCGGGAGGGGGTAAAAACATTCAGTACTTC.

A single count supports this clone. V usage is TRBV11-2 and J usage is TRBJ2-5; D gene ambiguous. Trimming removed 5 bases at V and 8 bases at J, with 9 bases between. The CDR3 is 11 amino acids. Germline CDR1 SGHAT, CDR2 FQNNGV. The CDR3 coding sequence is TGTGCCAGCAGCGCCCCTGAAACCCAGTACTTC. Residues: CASSAPETQYF.

The chain recombines TRBV19 with TRBJ2-7; 8 positions agree with TRBD1. V lost 6 bases, J lost 4 bases, and 5 bases stayed unmatched. The CDR3 runs 13 residues. CDR1 is LNHDA and CDR2 is SQIVND in the germline V gene (reference sequence). The CDR3 loop is CASSTQGEYEQYF. The CDR3 DNA sequence: TGTGCCAGTAGCACACAGGGGGAGTACGAGCAGTACTTC.

This chain links TRBV27 with TRBJ1-1; no clear D gene. V dropped 8 bases and J dropped 0 bases, with 7 bases sitting between them. The CDR3 loop spans 12 amino acids. In germline, CDR1 is MNHEY, CDR2 SMNVEV (reference sequence). The CDR3 loop reads CASRTLNTEAFF. The CDR3 DNA reads TGTGCCAGCCGGACCCTGAACACTGAAGCTTTCTTT.

The chain links TRBV7-9 to TRBJ2-5; 7 bases line up with TRBD1. Trimming took 2 bases from V and 3 from J; bases not matched to a gene: 6. The length of the CDR3 is 15 residues. From germline, CDR1 is SEHNR and CDR2 FQNEAQ (reference sequence). The CDR3 DNA reads as TGTGCCAGCAGCTTAAGACCAACAGGGGAAGAGACCCAGTACTTC. It encodes CASSLRPTGEETQYF.

V is TRBV7-3 and J is TRBJ2-7, with a weak D call TRBD1 (7 bases). Trimming stripped 6 bases from V and 7 bases from J, with 19 bases between. The CDR3 extends over 14 amino acids. CDR1 is SGHTA, CDR2 FQGTGA, per germline. In DNA, the CDR3 is TGTGCCAGCAGTCCTTCTGACAGGGCGGGGGAGCAGTACTTC. Translated: CASSPSDRAGEQYF.